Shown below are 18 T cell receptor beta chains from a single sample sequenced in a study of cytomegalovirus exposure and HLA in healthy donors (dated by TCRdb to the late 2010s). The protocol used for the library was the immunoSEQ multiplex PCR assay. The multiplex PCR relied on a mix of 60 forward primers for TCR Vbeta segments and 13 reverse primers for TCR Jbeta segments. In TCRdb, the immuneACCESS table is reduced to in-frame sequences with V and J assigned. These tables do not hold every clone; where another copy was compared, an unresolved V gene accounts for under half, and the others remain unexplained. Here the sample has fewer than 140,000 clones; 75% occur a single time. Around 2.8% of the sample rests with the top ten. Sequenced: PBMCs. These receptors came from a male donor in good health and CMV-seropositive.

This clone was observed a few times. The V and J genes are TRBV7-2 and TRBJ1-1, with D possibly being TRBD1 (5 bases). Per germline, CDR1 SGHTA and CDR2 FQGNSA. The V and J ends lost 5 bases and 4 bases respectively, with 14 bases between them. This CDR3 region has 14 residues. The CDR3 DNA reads TGTGCCAGCAGCGGAGCATGGGGCGGCACTGAAGCTTTCTTT. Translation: CASSGAWGGTEAFF.

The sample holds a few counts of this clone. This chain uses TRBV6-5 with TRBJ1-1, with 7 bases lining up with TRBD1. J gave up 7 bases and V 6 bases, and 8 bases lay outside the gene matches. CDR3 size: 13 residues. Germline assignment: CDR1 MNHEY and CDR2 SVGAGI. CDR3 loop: CASSPYTGDEAFF. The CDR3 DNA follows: TGTGCCAGCAGCCCTTATACAGGGGATGAAGCTTTCTTT.

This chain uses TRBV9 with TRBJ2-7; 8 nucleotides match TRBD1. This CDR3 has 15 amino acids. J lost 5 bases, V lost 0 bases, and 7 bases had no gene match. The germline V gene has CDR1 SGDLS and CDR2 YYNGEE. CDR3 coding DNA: TGTGCCAGCAGCGTAGGCGGACAGGGTTACCACGAGCAGTACTTC. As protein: CASSVGGQGYHEQYF.

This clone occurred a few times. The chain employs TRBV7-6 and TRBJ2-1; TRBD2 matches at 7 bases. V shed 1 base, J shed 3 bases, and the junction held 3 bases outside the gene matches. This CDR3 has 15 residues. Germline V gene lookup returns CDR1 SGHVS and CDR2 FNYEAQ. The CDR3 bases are TGTGCCAGCAGCTTAGTGGCTAGCGGCTACAATGAGCAGTTCTTC. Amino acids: CASSLVASGYNEQFF.

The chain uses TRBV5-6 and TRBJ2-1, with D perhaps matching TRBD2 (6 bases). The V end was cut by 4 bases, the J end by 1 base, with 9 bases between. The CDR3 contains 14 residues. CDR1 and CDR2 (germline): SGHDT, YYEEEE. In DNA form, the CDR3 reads TGTGCCAGCAGCGCGGGGACTTCCTACAATGAGCAGTTCTTC. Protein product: CASSAGTSYNEQFF.

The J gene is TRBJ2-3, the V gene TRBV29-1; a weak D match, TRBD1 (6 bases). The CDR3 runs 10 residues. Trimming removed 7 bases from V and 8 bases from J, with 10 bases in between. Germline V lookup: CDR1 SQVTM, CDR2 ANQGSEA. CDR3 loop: CSGGQITQYF. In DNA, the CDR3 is TGCAGCGGGGGGCAAATTACGCAGTATTTT.

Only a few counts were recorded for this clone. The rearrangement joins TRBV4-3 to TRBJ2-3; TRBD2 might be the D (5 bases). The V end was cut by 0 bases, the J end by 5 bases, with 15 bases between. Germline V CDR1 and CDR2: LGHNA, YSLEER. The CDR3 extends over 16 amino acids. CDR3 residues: CASSQDLGGLGDTQYF. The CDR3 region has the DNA TGCGCCAGCAGCCAAGATCTCGGAGGCCTAGGAGATACGCAGTATTTT.

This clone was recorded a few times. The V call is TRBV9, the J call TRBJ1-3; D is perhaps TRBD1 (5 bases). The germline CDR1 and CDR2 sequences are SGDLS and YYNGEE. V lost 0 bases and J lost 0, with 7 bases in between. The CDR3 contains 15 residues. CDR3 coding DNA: TGTGCCAGCAGCGTAGACGGACACTCTGGAAACACCATATATTTT. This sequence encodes CASSVDGHSGNTIYF.

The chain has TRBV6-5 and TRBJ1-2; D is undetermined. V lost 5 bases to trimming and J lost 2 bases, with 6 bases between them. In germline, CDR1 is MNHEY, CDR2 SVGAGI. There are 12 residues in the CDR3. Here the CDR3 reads CASSGQNYGYTF. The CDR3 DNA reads TGTGCCAGCAGTGGGCAGAACTATGGCTACACCTTC.

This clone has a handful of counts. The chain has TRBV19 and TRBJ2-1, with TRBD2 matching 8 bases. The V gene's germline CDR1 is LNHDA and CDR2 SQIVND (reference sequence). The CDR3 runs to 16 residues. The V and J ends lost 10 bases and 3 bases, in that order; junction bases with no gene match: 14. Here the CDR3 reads CATKSEGLALYNEQFF. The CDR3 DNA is TGTGCCACAAAAAGTGAAGGACTAGCCCTCTACAATGAGCAGTTCTTC.

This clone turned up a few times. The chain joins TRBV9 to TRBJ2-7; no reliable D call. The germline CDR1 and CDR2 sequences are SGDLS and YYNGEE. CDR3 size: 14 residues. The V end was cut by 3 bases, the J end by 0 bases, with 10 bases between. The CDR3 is CASSGINYSYEQYF. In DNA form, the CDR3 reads TGTGCCAGCAGCGGCATAAACTACTCCTACGAGCAGTACTTC.

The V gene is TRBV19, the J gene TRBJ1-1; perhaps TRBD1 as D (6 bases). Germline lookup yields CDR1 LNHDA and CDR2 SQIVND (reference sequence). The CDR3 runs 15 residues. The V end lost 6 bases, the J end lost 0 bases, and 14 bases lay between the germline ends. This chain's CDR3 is CASSIQGGVNTEAFF. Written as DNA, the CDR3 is TGTGCCAGTAGCATACAGGGAGGGGTGAACACTGAAGCTTTCTTT.

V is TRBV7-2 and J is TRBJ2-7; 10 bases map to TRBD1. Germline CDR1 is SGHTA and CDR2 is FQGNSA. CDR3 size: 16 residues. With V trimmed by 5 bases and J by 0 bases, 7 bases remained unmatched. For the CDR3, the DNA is TGTGCCAGCAGCGAGACAGGGGGCGGTCTCTCCTACGAGCAGTACTTC. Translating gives CASSETGGGLSYEQYF.

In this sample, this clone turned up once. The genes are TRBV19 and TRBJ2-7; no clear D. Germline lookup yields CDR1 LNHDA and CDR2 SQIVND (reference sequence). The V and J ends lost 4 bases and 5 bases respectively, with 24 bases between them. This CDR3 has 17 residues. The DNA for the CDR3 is TGTGCCAGTAGTACCAATCTTGGGCAGAATGGTATCCACGAGCAGTACTTC. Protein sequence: CASSTNLGQNGIHEQYF.

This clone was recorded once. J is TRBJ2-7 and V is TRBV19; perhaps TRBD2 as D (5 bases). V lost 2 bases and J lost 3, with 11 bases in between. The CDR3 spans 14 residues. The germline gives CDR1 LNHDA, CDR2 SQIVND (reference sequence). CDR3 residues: CASSIFPGNYEQYF. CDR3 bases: TGTGCCAGTAGTATATTCCCGGGAAACTACGAGCAGTACTTC.

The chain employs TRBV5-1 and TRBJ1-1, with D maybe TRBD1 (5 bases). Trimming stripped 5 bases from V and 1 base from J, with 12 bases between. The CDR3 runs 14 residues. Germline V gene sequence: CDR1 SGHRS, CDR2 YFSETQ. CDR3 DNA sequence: TGCGCCAGCAGGGAGGGGACGGGGAACACTGAAGCTTTCTTT. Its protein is CASREGTGNTEAFF.

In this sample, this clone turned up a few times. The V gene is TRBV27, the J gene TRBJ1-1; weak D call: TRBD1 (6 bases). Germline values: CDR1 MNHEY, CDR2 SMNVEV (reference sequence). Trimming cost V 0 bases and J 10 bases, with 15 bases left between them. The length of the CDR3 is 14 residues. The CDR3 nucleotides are TGTGCCAGCAGTTTATCGTCGGGGTCAGGGGCAGCTTTCTTT. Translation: CASSLSSGSGAAFF.

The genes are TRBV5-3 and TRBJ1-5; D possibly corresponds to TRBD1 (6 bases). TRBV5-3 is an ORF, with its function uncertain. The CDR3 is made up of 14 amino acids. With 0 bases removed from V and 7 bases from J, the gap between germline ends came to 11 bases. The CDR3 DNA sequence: TGTGCCAGAAGCTTGGAGGGGGAGGGGCAGCCCCAGCATTTT. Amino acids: CARSLEGEGQPQHF.